This T cell receptor beta chain emerged from a study of OX40 agonist ivuxolimab in advanced cancers. Study as a whole: Ivuxolimab, an antibody acting as an agonist of OX40 (CD134), was used to treat patients. Study-level points and caveats: No antigen was identified for the clonally expanded peripheral T cells.

Drawing of blood for sampling happened at baseline, at cycle 4 day 1, and at cycle 7 day 1. The method was immunoSEQ multiplex PCR; TCRdb's version includes in-frame clones alone and lacks a portion of them. The profile shows around 140,000 clones, 90% of them singletons. For this clone: Its antigen is as yet unknown.

The CDR3 is made up of 15 amino acids. The germline gives CDR1 MNHEY, CDR2 SVGAGI. Unmatched junction bases numbered 4, after V lost 4 bases and J lost 6 bases. The material was CD4+ or CD8+ T cells sorted from blood, obtained in a trial of the OX40 agonist ivuxolimab. This sequence was found in an adult with an advanced solid tumor such as melanoma, head and neck, liver or kidney cancer. The V gene is TRBV6-5, the J gene TRBJ2-1; 12 nucleotides agree with TRBD2. Here the CDR3 reads CASSWTSGKGNEQFF. DNA for the CDR3: TGTGCCAGCAGTTGGACTAGCGGGAAGGGCAATGAGCAGTTCTTC.